What follows are 29 T cell receptor beta chains derived from one specimen sequenced in a study of identical twins. MiXCR, run by TCRdb on the 5' RACE reads, gives a single entry per CDR3 protein. The sample consists of approximately 630,000 distinct CDR3 sequences, just over 7% of them appearing once. These data were likewise used in another study, on yellow fever vaccine responses in identical twins.

The specimen sequenced was PBMCs. The receptors were sampled from a woman under 30 in good health.

The sample holds a few counts of this clonotype. For the CDR3, the DNA is TGTGCCACCAGCAGAGATCCCGCAGGGGGGAGGGAGACCCAGTACTTC. It translates to CATSRDPAGGRETQYF. The gene calls are TRBV15 and TRBJ2-5; TRBD1 might be the D (7 bases). The ends were cut back, 0 bases at V and 5 bases at J, with 16 bases in the middle. Looked up from germline, CDR1 is LNHNV and CDR2 is YYDKDF (reference sequence). This CDR3 spans 16 amino acids. The full variable domain, with the rest looked up from reference TRBV15 and TRBJ2-5, is DAMVIQNPRYQVTQFGKPVTLSCSQTLNHNVMYWYQQKSSQAPKLLFHYYDKDFNNEADTPDNFQSRRPNTSFCFLDIRSPGLGDTAMYLCATSRDPAGGRETQYFGPGTRLLVL.

This clonotype was seen at least ten times. This chain uses TRBV27 with TRBJ1-4; no clear D gene. Per the germline V gene, CDR1 is MNHEY and CDR2 is SMNVEV (reference sequence). Trimming took 5 bases from V and 5 from J, leaving 6 bases between them. This CDR3 is built from 12 residues. In nucleotides, the CDR3 is TGTGCCAGCAGTGGGTCGAATGAAAAACTGTTTTTT. Translating it yields CASSGSNEKLFF.

This clonotype was observed a few times. The chain links TRBV11-2 to TRBJ2-3; TRBD2 matches at 10 bases. V was pared by 4 bases and J by 1 base, with 11 bases of the junction left unmatched. Germline CDR1 reads SGHAT; CDR2 reads FQNNGV. There are 18 residues in the CDR3. For the CDR3, the DNA is TGTGCCAGCAGCTCAAACACCTTCCTAGCGGGGGGCACAGATACGCAGTATTTT. As protein: CASSSNTFLAGGTDTQYF.

This chain links TRBV12-3 or TRBV12-4 with TRBJ2-5; D gene unclear. This CDR3 spans 16 amino acids. V gave up 5 bases and J gave up 5 bases, with 21 bases separating them. The CDR3 spells CASSPSRANSRETQYF. As DNA, the CDR3 is TGTGCCAGCAGTCCTTCCCGGGCCAATTCGAGGGAGACCCAGTACTTC.

The chain recombines TRBV12-3 or TRBV12-4 with TRBJ2-2, with 7 positions matching TRBD2. This CDR3 has 14 residues. The V segment lost 8 bases and the J segment 4 bases; nucleotides outside the gene matches: 7. CDR3 in DNA: TGTGCCAGCCGATATTCGGGGGGCACCGGGGAGCTGTTTTTT. It translates to CASRYSGGTGELFF.

There are many counts of this clonotype. V is TRBV27 and J is TRBJ2-7, with 9 bases identical to TRBD1. In germline, CDR1 is MNHEY, CDR2 SMNVEV (reference sequence). The CDR3 loop spans 14 amino acids. V lost 9 bases to trimming and J lost 1 base; unmatched junction nucleotides: 7. CDR3 DNA sequence: TGTGCCAGTTCTCTGGACAGGGGTTCCTACGAGCAGTACTTC. Its translation: CASSLDRGSYEQYF.

This clonotype has just a few counts. The rearrangement links TRBV15 to TRBJ2-7; D is possibly TRBD2 (5 bases). The germline CDR1 and CDR2 sequences are LNHNV and YYDKDF (reference sequence). The CDR3 contains 16 residues. Trimming took 0 bases from V and 3 from J, leaving 15 bases between them. DNA for the CDR3: TGTGCCACCAGCAGAGATAAAAGTATAAGCGGCTACGAGCAGTACTTC. Translating gives CATSRDKSISGYEQYF. Full variable domain (missing parts from reference TRBV15 and TRBJ2-7): DAMVIQNPRYQVTQFGKPVTLSCSQTLNHNVMYWYQQKSSQAPKLLFHYYDKDFNNEADTPDNFQSRRPNTSFCFLDIRSPGLGDTAMYLCATSRDKSISGYEQYFGPGTRLTVT.

This clonotype has only a few counts. The V call is TRBV20-1, the J call TRBJ2-3, with D uncertain. This CDR3 has 14 amino acids. Germline V gene sequence: CDR1 DFQATT, CDR2 SNEGSKA (reference sequence). V was shortened by 3 bases and J by 1 base, with 11 bases between the two germline ends. The CDR3 loop reads CSASGHPGTDTQYF. The CDR3 DNA sequence: TGCAGTGCTAGTGGCCATCCAGGCACAGATACGCAGTATTTT.

This clonotype showed up many times. The rearrangement uses TRBV27 and TRBJ2-7, with 7 bases lining up with TRBD1. This CDR3 has 14 amino acids. The germline gives CDR1 MNHEY, CDR2 SMNVEV (reference sequence). J was trimmed by 3 bases and V by 1 base; bases with no gene match: 3. The CDR3 here is CASSLFRQGYEQYF. The CDR3 bases are TGTGCCAGCAGTTTATTTCGACAGGGCTACGAGCAGTACTTC.

This clonotype was seen only a few times. The DNA for the CDR3 is TGCAGTGCTAGCCCCCCGTTAGCTAACTATGGCTACACCTTC. Protein sequence: CSASPPLANYGYTF. The rearrangement uses TRBV20-1 and TRBJ1-2; no clear D. The CDR3 has 14 amino acids. The V end was cut by 3 bases, the J end by 0 bases, with 11 bases between. Germline V CDR1 and CDR2: DFQATT, SNEGSKA (reference sequence).

In this sample, this clonotype turned up a few times. This rearrangement joins TRBV20-1 to TRBJ1-5, with 8 bases identical to TRBD1. From germline, CDR1 is DFQATT and CDR2 SNEGSKA (reference sequence). CDR3 length equals 16 residues. J was trimmed by 3 bases and V by 1 base; bases with no gene match: 8. The CDR3 DNA follows: TGCAGTGCTAGAGGAGGATGGACAGGGAACAATCAGCCCCAGCATTTT. It yields the protein CSARGGWTGNNQPQHF.

This clonotype was detected a few times. V and J are TRBV7-6 and TRBJ2-1; no clear D. Germline CDR1 and CDR2: SGHVS and FNYEAQ. The CDR3 has 16 amino acids. V shed 1 base and J shed 4 bases, with 14 bases lying between them. CDR3 sequence reads: CASSLGARAEYNEQFF. In DNA, the CDR3 is TGTGCCAGCAGCTTAGGGGCTCGGGCGGAGTACAATGAGCAGTTCTTC.

This clonotype was picked up a small number of times. The V call is TRBV20-1, the J call TRBJ2-3, with 14 bases that match TRBD2. Germline CDR1 DFQATT, CDR2 SNEGSKA (reference sequence). The CDR3 totals 16 residues. V was clipped by 3 bases and J by 6 bases; unmatched bases: 8. CDR3 sequence (DNA): TGCAGTGCTAGTGGACTAGCGGGGGGTGTAGGGGATACGCAGTATTTT. Its translation: CSASGLAGGVGDTQYF.

This clonotype was recorded a few times. The rearrangement uses TRBV18 and TRBJ2-7; 10 bases map to TRBD2. CDR3 length equals 16 residues. J lost 0 bases, V lost 5 bases, and 7 bases had no gene match. Germline assignment: CDR1 KGHSH and CDR2 LQKENI. Here the CDR3 reads CASSTGLALNSYEQYF. CDR3 DNA sequence: TGTGCCAGCTCAACGGGACTAGCGCTTAACTCCTACGAGCAGTACTTC.

This clonotype occurred once. This chain connects TRBV12-3 or TRBV12-4 to TRBJ2-7, with 8 bases lining up with TRBD2. With 4 bases clipped from V and 7 bases from J, the junction kept 12 bases outside the gene matches. The CDR3 covers 15 residues. CDR3 amino acids: CASSYPAGAPGEQYF. The CDR3 DNA sequence: TGTGCCAGCAGTTACCCAGCGGGAGCACCGGGGGAGCAGTACTTC.

This clonotype was observed a handful of times. The genes are TRBV7-6 and TRBJ2-3, with TRBD2 matching over 7 bases. From germline, CDR1 is SGHVS and CDR2 FNYEAQ. The CDR3 is 15 residues long. V trimming: 3 bases; J trimming: 4 bases; junction bases outside the gene matches: 7. The CDR3 DNA is TGTGCCAGCAGCTTTTTGGCGGGGGAGCCAGATACGCAGTATTTT. Protein sequence: CASSFLAGEPDTQYF.

The chain is built from TRBV7-3 and TRBJ2-5, with D possibly TRBD2 on 5 matching bases. The CDR3 spans 12 residues. V dropped 6 bases and J dropped 7 bases, with 12 bases sitting between them. Germline CDR1 and CDR2: SGHTA and FQGTGA. CDR3 coding DNA: TGTGCCAGCAGTCTCCCTGGAGGGACCCAGTACTTC. Translation: CASSLPGGTQYF. Supplemented by reference TRBV7-3 and TRBJ2-5, the full variable domain reads GAGVSQTPSNKVTEKGKYVELRCDPISGHTALYWYRQSLGQGPEFLIYFQGTGAADDSGLPNDRFFAVRPEGSVSTLKIQRTERGDSAVYLCASSLPGGTQYFGPGTRLLVL.

There are many counts of this clonotype. The V gene is TRBV12-3 or TRBV12-4, the J gene TRBJ1-2; D is unclear. V was cut by 7 bases and J by 11 bases, with 20 bases left in between. The CDR3 has 13 amino acids. DNA for the CDR3: TGTGCCAGCACTCCGGGCATTGGGAATAGTTACACCTTC. Protein: CASTPGIGNSYTF.

In its sample, this clonotype was seen many times. The rearrangement uses TRBV29-1 and TRBJ1-2, with D perhaps matching TRBD1 (5 bases). The germline CDR1 and CDR2 sequences are SQVTM and ANQGSEA. This CDR3 has 16 amino acids. Trimming left V 6 bases short and J 0 bases short, with 20 bases between. CDR3 sequence (DNA): TGCAGCGTCAAGTCCTTAGGGCAGGGAGCTAACTATGGCTACACCTTC. The encoded protein is CSVKSLGQGANYGYTF.

This clonotype has a handful of counts. V usage is TRBV7-9 and J usage is TRBJ1-1; D is possibly TRBD1 (5 bases). Per the germline V gene, CDR1 is SEHNR and CDR2 is FQNEAQ (reference sequence). This CDR3 contains 13 residues. The V end lost 10 bases, the J end lost 4 bases, and 16 bases lay between the germline ends. The CDR3 loop reads CATRGTQGTEAFF. DNA of the CDR3: TGTGCCACGCGGGGGACCCAAGGCACTGAAGCTTTCTTT.

This clonotype came up many times. The chain recombines TRBV7-6 with TRBJ2-7, with a possible D match to TRBD1 (6 bases). Trimming stripped 3 bases from V and 0 bases from J, with 9 bases between. Germline V gene sequence: CDR1 SGHVS, CDR2 FNYEAQ. The CDR3 covers 14 residues. CDR3 coding DNA: TGTGCCAGCAGCTTGCAGGGGCCCTCCTACGAGCAGTACTTC. Amino acids: CASSLQGPSYEQYF.

This clonotype came up a few times. The rearrangement links TRBV6-1 to TRBJ2-5, with no clear D. The CDR3 spans 13 residues. Deletions cut 6 bases from V and 0 bases from J, with 8 bases between. Germline V gene sequence: CDR1 MNHNS, CDR2 SASEGT. CDR3 region: CASRDDYQETQYF. DNA for the CDR3: TGTGCCAGCAGGGACGATTACCAAGAGACCCAGTACTTC.

This clonotype was recorded many times. The chain carries TRBV28 and TRBJ2-2, with D perhaps given as TRBD1 or TRBD2 (5 bases each). This CDR3 comprises 15 residues. Germline V gene lookup returns CDR1 MDHEN and CDR2 SYDVKM. The V gene lost 5 bases and the J gene lost 4 bases, with 14 bases spanning the gap. CDR3 residues: CASSTTGTRTGELFF. The CDR3 bases are TGTGCCAGCAGTACCACCGGGACCCGCACCGGGGAGCTGTTTTTT.

This clonotype was seen only a few times. The V and J genes are TRBV11-1 and TRBJ2-3; TRBD2 agrees at 15 bases. The V gene's germline CDR1 is SGHAT and CDR2 FQDESV (reference sequence). The junction had 6 bases not matched to a gene; V was cut back by 3 bases and J by 2 bases. The length of the CDR3 is 18 residues. CDR3 DNA sequence: TGTGCCAGCAGCTTGGGACTAGCGGGGGGATCCTACACAGATACGCAGTATTTT. Amino acids: CASSLGLAGGSYTDTQYF.

This clonotype was seen a handful of times. J is TRBJ2-1 and V is TRBV11-3; D ambiguous. V lost 5 bases to trimming and J lost 3 bases, with 11 bases between them. This CDR3 comprises 14 residues. Germline V CDR1 and CDR2: SGHNT, YENEEA. The CDR3 DNA reads TGTGCCAGCAGCCCCGCCGACAACTACAATGAGCAGTTCTTC. As protein: CASSPADNYNEQFF.

The chain combines TRBV6-5 with TRBJ1-6, with a weak D call TRBD1 (6 bases). The V end lost 4 bases, the J end lost 8 bases, and 9 bases lay between the germline ends. Germline values: CDR1 MNHEY, CDR2 SVGAGI. The CDR3 extends over 13 amino acids. CDR3 sequence reads: CASSSDSHSPLHF. CDR3 nucleotide sequence: TGTGCCAGCAGTTCGGACAGTCATTCACCCCTCCACTTT.

CDR3 nucleotide sequence: TGCGCCAGCAGCCCCGTGGGGACTAGCGCTTCGATTTCGGATACGCAGTATTTT. This gives the protein CASSPVGTSASISDTQYF. The V gene is TRBV5-1, the J gene TRBJ2-3, with 10 bases fitting TRBD2. Germline V gene lookup returns CDR1 SGHRS and CDR2 YFSETQ. Unmatched junction bases numbered 17, after V lost 4 bases and J lost 6 bases. The CDR3 consists of 18 residues.

This clonotype occurred many times. This chain links TRBV20-1 with TRBJ1-1; 10 bases are a match to TRBD1. CDR1 and CDR2 from the germline V gene are DFQATT and SNEGSKA (reference sequence). With 7 bases clipped from V and 5 bases from J, the junction kept 4 bases outside the gene matches. The CDR3 extends over 12 amino acids. CDR3 residues: CSGGQGNTEAFF. The CDR3 nucleotides are TGCAGTGGGGGACAGGGGAATACTGAAGCTTTCTTT.

V and J are TRBV7-8 and TRBJ2-1, with D tentatively TRBD1 (6 bases). Germline V gene data show CDR1 as SGHVS and CDR2 as FQNEAQ. V was shortened by 3 bases and J by 8 bases, with 17 bases between the two germline ends. This CDR3 has 15 amino acids. CDR3: CASSFTRGEIDEQFF. Here the CDR3 DNA reads TGTGCCAGCAGCTTCACCAGGGGCGAGATCGATGAGCAGTTCTTC.